This T cell receptor beta chain was retrieved from a study of blood T cell repertoires in COVID-19. Study-level information: Samples came from the United States, Italy and Spain, spanning acute and convalescent COVID-19. Sample material is recorded as cDNA or gDNA derived from T cells, B-cell-depleted T cells, or PBMCs.

Only in-frame clones appear in the TCRdb table, and some are missing; sequencing was by immunoSEQ multiplex PCR. The sample records roughly 360,000 clones, 70% to 85% being singletons. The V and J ends lost 4 bases and 4 bases, in that order; junction bases with no gene match: 6. In germline, CDR1 is SNHLY, CDR2 FYNNEI. This CDR3 is built from 17 residues. The rearrangement uses TRBV2 and TRBJ2-1, with TRBD2 matching over 14 bases. The sequenced sample was peripheral blood. The receptor's source is a human donor with acute or convalescent COVID-19. The donor label of this sample is uncertain. The CDR3 bases are TGTGCCAGCAGTGCCGGGAGACTAGCGGGGGGGTACAATGAGCAGTTCTTC. The encoded protein is CASSAGRLAGGYNEQFF.